The T cell receptor beta chain under discussion was sequenced for a study of blood T cells in healthy people across ages. Remarks on this clonotype: Its antigen is as yet unknown.

The CDR3 is made up of 12 amino acids. The V end lost 8 bases, the J end lost 3 bases, and 8 bases lay between the germline ends. The germline gives CDR1 MDHEN, CDR2 SYDVKM. Next came a second PCR, run for 7 to 11 cycles, which used a sample-barcoded 5' primer along with a J-beta primer mix. Template switching added a 12-random-nucleotide identifier to every cDNA molecule. TCRdb called the 5' RACE reads again in MiXCR, with one record for every CDR3 protein. The repertoire holds about 1.1 million distinct CDR3 sequences, with around two fifths as singletons. Findings and limits, study-wide: Estimates based on one million T cells were treated as lower bounds.

The clonotype was recovered from a man between 18 and 29 years old in good health. The sequencing sample was made of blood. The chain carries TRBV28 and TRBJ1-5, with D unclear. The CDR3: CASPNPNQPQHF. The CDR3 DNA reads as TGTGCCAGCCCTAACCCCAATCAGCCCCAGCATTTT.